The present TCR beta chain was sequenced within a study of breast tumors, draining lymph nodes, adjacent tissues. With regard to this clonotype: What it binds is not known. At one end the junction does not follow the germline gene, possibly because of a read error.

Each CDR3 protein is one row after TCRdb ran MiXCR on the multiplex PCR reads. Of about 230,000 distinct CDR3 sequences listed, 32% were seen once; the top ten hold just over 1.4%. CDR3 length equals 16 residues. CDR1 and CDR2 from the germline V gene are SEHNR and FQNEAQ (reference sequence). Study-wide results and limits: Tumor repertoires ranked between lymph nodes and nontumor tissue in diversity, with V and J gene preferences.

Samples came from axillary lymph nodes draining the breast cancer. The chain links TRBV7-9 to TRBJ1-5; D gene uncertain. The specimen was axillary lymph node tissue. The receptor's source is a female donor with breast cancer. Some clones in this sample may be carry-over from other donors' samples. Here the CDR3 DNA reads TGTGCCAGCAGCTTAGTTGATTCCCTTAGCAATCAGCCACAGCATTTT. Translation gives CASSLVDSLSNQPQHF.